This T cell receptor beta chain was sequenced in a study of CD8 T cells in Susac syndrome. TCR beta sequences were obtained from blood CD8+ and CD4+ T cells. Negative isolation was used for CD8+ and CD4+ T cells, and FACS enrichment was applied to TEMRA cells. CDR3 length equals 18 residues. Trimming pared 4 bases from V and 3 bases from J, leaving 26 bases between. Germline loops: CDR1 DFQATT, CDR2 SNEGSKA (reference sequence). A quantity of about 0.45 to 1 ug RNA underwent reverse transcription using random hexamers. Across 54 Vbeta and 13 Jbeta, immunoSEQ multiplex PCR amplified TCR beta CDR3. One entry per CDR3 protein, called by TCRdb with MiXCR from the immunoSEQ multiplex PCR reads. The sample lists 150,000 to 200,000 distinct CDR3 sequences; around 94% were seen once.

The rearrangement joins TRBV20-1 to TRBJ2-3, with D possibly being TRBD1 or TRBD2 (5 bases each). This receptor was obtained from a human donor in good health. Source material: CD4+ T cells from PBMCs. The CDR3 protein is CSATPFLGATQHTDTQYF. In DNA, the CDR3 is TGCAGTGCTACGCCCTTCCTCGGGGCCACACAACATACAGATACGCAGTATTTT.